The clone carrying this T cell receptor (beta chain) was picked up a small number of times. Its antigen remains unidentified. This sample stems from a study of human T cells and chemical hapten exposure. Time point: patch test 1, 2 weeks after DPC sensitization. Treatment: therapeutic diphenylcyclopropenone sensitization with weekly scalp DPC. General study points: Among TCRs, those above 1 in 1000 frequency were unaffected by DPC sensitization.

MiXCR was run by TCRdb on the RACE reads, yielding one entry per CDR3 protein. The table has around 160,000 distinct CDR3 sequences, more than 14% seen once. The sequence came from a woman in her twenties or thirties with alopecia areata. Some clones in this sample may be carry-over from other donors' samples. This specimen was whole blood, taken in connection with sensitization to the hapten diphenylcyclopropenone (DPC).

CDR3 region: CSVEGSSGQIYEQYF. DNA for the CDR3: TGCAGCGTTGAAGGGTCTTCGGGACAGATATACGAGCAGTACTTC. This sequence joins TRBV29-1 and TRBJ2-7; 7 bases are a match to TRBD1. CDR1 is SQVTM and CDR2 is ANQGSEA in the germline V gene. The CDR3 has 15 amino acids. With 1 base clipped from V and 4 bases from J, the junction kept 10 bases outside the gene matches.